This passage covers 28 T cell receptor beta chains from one sample sequenced in a study of T cell responses to AZD1222 COVID-19 vaccine. Sequencing was performed with immunoSEQ multiplex PCR; in TCRdb, only in-frame clones are kept and a portion is missing. There are 100,000 to 150,000 clones in the sample; roughly 90% occur only once, and 3.5% to 4.5% lies in the top ten. Sequenced here: peripheral blood, sampled on day 0 of AZD1222 vaccination. Source of these receptors: an adult in good health.

The gene calls are TRBV10-3 and TRBJ1-1; no firm D call. This CDR3 is built from 12 residues. Looked up from germline, CDR1 is ENHRY and CDR2 is SYGVKD. Trimming removed 2 bases from V and 0 bases from J, with 1 base in between. This CDR3 is CAISEVNTEAFF. CDR3 sequence (DNA): TGTGCCATCAGTGAGGTGAACACTGAAGCTTTCTTT.

The chain links TRBV30 to TRBJ2-5; maybe TRBD2 (6 bases). The V end lost 3 bases, the J end lost 6 bases, and 14 bases lay between the germline ends. The CDR3 covers 13 residues. Germline CDR1 GTSNPN, CDR2 SVGIG (reference sequence). Here the CDR3 DNA reads TGTGCCTGGAGGCCCTCGGGAGTTAAGACCCAGTACTTC. Translation: CAWRPSGVKTQYF.

The gene calls are TRBV5-5 and TRBJ2-7; TRBD1 agrees at 12 bases. Germline values: CDR1 SGHKS, CDR2 YYEKEE (reference sequence). V dropped 4 bases and J dropped 4; count of bases not matched to a gene: 3. The CDR3 is 14 amino acids. The CDR3 loop is CASSLGQGAYEQYF. CDR3 nucleotides: TGTGCCAGCAGCCTGGGACAGGGGGCTTACGAGCAGTACTTC.

This chain uses TRBV4-1 with TRBJ2-3; TRBD2 aligns across 15 bases. J was trimmed by 1 base and V by 5 bases; bases with no gene match: 10. The CDR3 extends over 19 amino acids. CDR1 and CDR2 from the germline V gene are MGHRA and YSYEKL. Here the CDR3 DNA reads TGCGCCAGCAGCACTTCGGGACTAGCGGGGGGTTCTCGCACAGATACGCAGTATTTT. It encodes CASSTSGLAGGSRTDTQYF.

The chain links TRBV19 to TRBJ1-5, with D uncertain. The CDR3 has 10 residues. Germline V lookup: CDR1 LNHDA, CDR2 SQIVND (reference sequence). Trimming removed 7 bases from V and 9 bases from J, with 7 bases in between. CDR3 region: CASNRWPQHF. CDR3 in DNA: TGTGCCAGTAATCGATGGCCCCAGCATTTT.

The V gene is TRBV7-3, the J gene TRBJ1-1; no definite D call. The CDR3 is 14 amino acids. Germline V gene sequence: CDR1 SGHTA, CDR2 FQGTGA. The V end lost 2 bases, the J end lost 1 base, and 8 bases lay between the germline ends. The CDR3 loop is CASSLGNRNTEAFF. The CDR3 DNA reads TGTGCCAGCAGCTTAGGGAATAGGAACACTGAAGCTTTCTTT.

V is TRBV24-1 and J is TRBJ2-1; possible D gene TRBD2, 5 bases. V was cut by 4 bases and J by 10 bases, with 13 bases left in between. Germline CDR1 and CDR2: KGHDR and SFDVKD. This CDR3 has 13 amino acids. This CDR3 reads CATSETSPGEQFF. In DNA form, the CDR3 reads TGTGCCACCAGTGAAACTTCCCCGGGGGAGCAGTTCTTC.

The chain has TRBV6-5 and TRBJ2-7; 11 bases align to TRBD2. Trimming removed 8 bases from V and 1 base from J; junction bases left unmatched: 7. Germline values: CDR1 MNHEY, CDR2 SVGAGI. This CDR3 has 15 amino acids. CDR3 nucleotides: TGTGCCAGCCGTCCCCTAGCGGGGGGATCCTACGAGCAGTACTTC. Translated: CASRPLAGGSYEQYF.

V and J are TRBV6-4 and TRBJ2-3; TRBD2 might be the D (6 bases). Trimming stripped 3 bases from V and 7 bases from J, with 17 bases between. The CDR3 runs 15 residues. Germline CDR1 MRHNA, CDR2 SNTAGT. CDR3 DNA: TGTGCCAGCAGTGAAACGGGGGACGGCGTTAATACGCAGTATTTT. Amino acid sequence: CASSETGDGVNTQYF.

This clone came up once. The chain carries TRBV15 and TRBJ1-1; D is unclear. CDR1 and CDR2 (germline): LNHNV, YYDKDF (reference sequence). The CDR3 sequence is 14 residues long. Trimming took 1 base from V and 5 from J, leaving 11 bases between them. The CDR3: CATSRGGEVTEAFF. The DNA for the CDR3 is TGTGCCACCAGCAGAGGGGGAGAAGTGACTGAAGCTTTCTTT.

V and J are TRBV30 and TRBJ2-7; the D call may be TRBD1 or TRBD2 (5 bases each). The V gene's germline CDR1 is GTSNPN and CDR2 SVGIG (reference sequence). This CDR3 region has 13 residues. V gave up 1 base and J gave up 12 bases, with 19 bases separating them. CDR3 DNA sequence: TGTGCCTGGAGTGCGGGACCAACGGGTCAGCCGTACTTC. It codes for CAWSAGPTGQPYF.

Here the CDR3 reads CASSMATLTEAFF. As DNA, the CDR3 is TGTGCCAGCAGCATGGCCACTCTCACTGAAGCTTTCTTT. The genes are TRBV12-3 or TRBV12-4 and TRBJ1-1; D uncertain. The CDR3 is made up of 13 amino acids. V lost 6 bases to trimming and J lost 4 bases, with 12 bases between them.

The chain employs TRBV5-1 and TRBJ2-7, with D possibly TRBD2 on 6 matching bases. This CDR3 comprises 13 residues. V was cut by 3 bases and J by 2 bases, with 9 bases left in between. CDR1 is SGHRS, CDR2 YFSETQ, per germline. CDR3 in amino acids: CASSWRGTYEQYF. CDR3 bases: TGCGCCAGCAGCTGGCGGGGCACCTACGAGCAGTACTTC.

The rearrangement joins TRBV28 to TRBJ1-4, with TRBD1 as a possible D gene (6 bases). V was clipped by 3 bases and J by 7 bases, with 15 bases between them. This CDR3 spans 15 amino acids. Germline loops: CDR1 MDHEN, CDR2 SYDVKM. The CDR3 loop is CASSFAGQGSEKLFF. Written as DNA, the CDR3 is TGTGCCAGCAGTTTTGCTGGCCAGGGGTCTGAAAAACTGTTTTTT.

This chain uses TRBV18 with TRBJ1-5; a weak D match, TRBD1 (5 bases). CDR1 is KGHSH, CDR2 LQKENI, per germline. There are 14 residues in the CDR3. Between the trimmed V and J ends, which lost 1 base and 1 base, there was a span of 5 bases. The chain's CDR3 is CASSPRQSNQPQHF. The DNA of the CDR3 is TGTGCCAGCTCACCACGACAGAGCAATCAGCCCCAGCATTTT.

The sample holds one count of this clone. The chain combines TRBV11-2 with TRBJ2-5, with no clear D. CDR3 length equals 15 residues. The germline gives CDR1 SGHAT, CDR2 FQNNGV. V was shortened by 0 bases and J by 2 bases, with 10 bases between the two germline ends. The CDR3 DNA follows: TGTGCCAGCAGCTTAGATCCTTACTCGCAAGAGACCCAGTACTTC. It yields the protein CASSLDPYSQETQYF. The entire variable domain, with the rest obtained from reference TRBV11-2 and TRBJ2-5, is as follows: EAGVAQSPRYKIIEKRQSVAFWCNPISGHATLYWYQQILGQGPKLLIQFQNNGVVDDSQLPKDRFSAERLKGVDSTLKIQPAKLEDSAVYLCASSLDPYSQETQYFGPGTRLLVL.

V is TRBV27 and J is TRBJ1-6; D unresolved. Trimming removed 0 bases at V and 0 bases at J, with 15 bases between. Germline CDR1 is MNHEY and CDR2 is SMNVEV (reference sequence). This CDR3 has 19 residues. This chain's CDR3 is CASSLSVVNSSSYNSPLHF. The CDR3 DNA sequence: TGTGCCAGCAGTTTATCGGTGGTTAACTCAAGCTCCTATAATTCACCCCTCCACTTT.

The CDR3: CASSDRGSSTDTQYF. The CDR3 DNA is TGTGCCAGTAGCGACAGGGGTTCGAGCACAGATACGCAGTATTTT. The rearrangement links TRBV19 to TRBJ2-3; 8 bases line up with TRBD1. After removal of 6 bases from V and 0 bases from J, the junction contained 5 bases not matched to a gene. Germline assignment: CDR1 LNHDA and CDR2 SQIVND (reference sequence). The CDR3 loop spans 15 amino acids.

V is TRBV9 and J is TRBJ1-2; 7 bases match TRBD1. V shed 1 base and J 5 bases; nucleotides not matched to a gene: 8. CDR1 SGDLS and CDR2 YYNGEE come from the germline V gene. This CDR3 has 15 amino acids. The CDR3 sequence is CASSVTQTGRYGYTF. In DNA form, the CDR3 reads TGTGCCAGCAGCGTAACCCAGACAGGGAGGTATGGCTACACCTTC.

The V gene is TRBV6-5, the J gene TRBJ2-3, with D perhaps matching TRBD2 (5 bases). V was clipped by 9 bases and J by 2 bases, with 12 bases between them. The V gene's germline CDR1 is MNHEY and CDR2 SVGAGI. The CDR3 has 13 amino acids. The chain's CDR3 is CASTRANTDTQYF. CDR3 bases: TGTGCCAGTACGAGGGCTAACACAGATACGCAGTATTTT.

This chain uses TRBV30 with TRBJ1-5; TRBD1 matches 7 bases. V lost 7 bases, J lost 0 bases, and 6 bases stayed unmatched. Germline lookup yields CDR1 GTSNPN and CDR2 SVGIG (reference sequence). CDR3 size: 14 residues. CDR3 nucleotide sequence: TGTGCCTACCAACAGGGGACTAGCAATCAGCCCCAGCATTTT. As protein: CAYQQGTSNQPQHF.

The rearrangement links TRBV10-3 to TRBJ1-4, with D possibly matching TRBD1 (5 bases). Germline CDR1 ENHRY, CDR2 SYGVKD. The V gene lost 2 bases and the J gene lost 7 bases, with 11 bases spanning the gap. The CDR3 contains 14 residues. CDR3 loop: CAISEPGGGEKLFF. CDR3 DNA sequence: TGTGCCATCAGTGAGCCCGGGGGGGGTGAAAAACTGTTTTTT.

This chain links TRBV27 with TRBJ1-4; D is uncertain. This CDR3 has 13 residues. The V gene's germline CDR1 is MNHEY and CDR2 SMNVEV (reference sequence). V was shortened by 5 bases and J by 7 bases, with 11 bases between the two germline ends. The CDR3 region has the DNA TGTGCCAGCAGTCCGCCAGGAGGTGAAAAACTGTTTTTT. Residues: CASSPPGGEKLFF.

The chain has TRBV5-1 and TRBJ2-5; TRBD1 matches 8 bases. CDR3 length: 15 residues. The germline V gene has CDR1 SGHRS and CDR2 YFSETQ. The J segment lost 0 bases and the V segment lost 7 bases, leaving 8 bases of the junction unmatched. CDR3 sequence: CASRPGQVYQETQYF. DNA of the CDR3: TGCGCCAGCCGACCGGGACAGGTCTACCAAGAGACCCAGTACTTC.

The gene calls are TRBV6-2 or TRBV6-3 and TRBJ1-2; D is unresolved. The ends were cut back, 2 bases at V and 8 bases at J, with 18 bases in the middle. The V gene's germline CDR1 is MNHEY and CDR2 SVGEGT. The CDR3 is 15 amino acids. CDR3 sequence: CASSYGPPGVGGYTF. The CDR3 DNA sequence: TGTGCCAGCAGTTACGGTCCCCCGGGCGTTGGAGGCTACACCTTC.

This chain connects TRBV7-8 to TRBJ2-7, with a possible D match to TRBD1 (6 bases). The germline CDR1 and CDR2 sequences are SGHVS and FQNEAQ. The CDR3 totals 13 residues. Trimming shortened V by 4 bases and J by 1 base, and 8 bases separated the two germline ends. The chain's CDR3 is CASSSDRSYEQYF. CDR3 nucleotides: TGTGCCAGCAGCTCCGACAGGTCCTACGAGCAGTACTTC.

On this clone itself: Other DNA sequences in this specimen translate into the identical CDR3. The rearrangement uses TRBV15 and TRBJ2-7; possible D gene TRBD2, 5 bases. Germline CDR1 LNHNV, CDR2 YYDKDF (reference sequence). This CDR3 comprises 14 residues. V shed 1 base and J shed 2 bases, with 9 bases lying between them. This chain's CDR3 is CATSRGLGAYEQYF. The CDR3, as DNA: TGTGCCACCAGCAGAGGGCTGGGAGCCTACGAGCAGTACTTC.

The gene calls are TRBV7-2 and TRBJ1-2; D ambiguous. This CDR3 has 14 residues. Germline-derived CDR1 and CDR2 are SGHTA and FQGNSA. V shed 5 bases and J shed 0 bases, with 10 bases lying between them. In DNA, the CDR3 is TGTGCCAGCAGCCCACTGGTCTCTAACTATGGCTACACCTTC. Its protein product is CASSPLVSNYGYTF.